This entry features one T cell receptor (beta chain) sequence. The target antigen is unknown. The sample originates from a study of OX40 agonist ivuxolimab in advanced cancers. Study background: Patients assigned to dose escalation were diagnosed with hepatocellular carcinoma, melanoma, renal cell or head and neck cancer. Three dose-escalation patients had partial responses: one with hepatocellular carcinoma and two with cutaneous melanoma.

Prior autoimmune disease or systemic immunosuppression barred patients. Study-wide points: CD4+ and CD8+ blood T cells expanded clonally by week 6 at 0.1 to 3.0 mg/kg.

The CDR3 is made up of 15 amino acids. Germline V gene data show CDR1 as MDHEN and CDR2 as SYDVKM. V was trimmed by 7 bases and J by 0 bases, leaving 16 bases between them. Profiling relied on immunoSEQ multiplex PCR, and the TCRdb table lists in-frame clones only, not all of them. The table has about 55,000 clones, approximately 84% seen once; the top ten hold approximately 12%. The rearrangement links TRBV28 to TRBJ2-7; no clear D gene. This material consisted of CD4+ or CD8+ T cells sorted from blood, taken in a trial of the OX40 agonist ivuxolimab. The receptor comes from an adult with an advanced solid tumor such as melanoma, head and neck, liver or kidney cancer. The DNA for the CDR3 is TGTGCCAGCACCCCTACTGGAAGCAGCTCCTACGAGCAGTACTTC. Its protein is CASTPTGSSSYEQYF.